The T cell receptor (beta chain) described here comes from a study of OX40 agonist ivuxolimab in advanced cancers. Study conclusions and caveats: On average, CD8+ T cells had more expanded clones than CD4+. People who partly responded at 0.1-3.0 mg/kg had some of the least clonal expansion seen.

TCRdb keeps only in-frame clones here, not all; method: immunoSEQ multiplex PCR. The sample has around 100,000 clones; 90% are singletons. Trimming removed 4 bases at V and 4 bases at J, with 13 bases between. The germline V gene encodes CDR1 SGHVS and CDR2 FQNEAQ. The CDR3 has 14 residues. Cycle 7 day 1, cycle 4 day 1, and baseline were the timepoints at which blood was sampled. About this clone itself: Its target is unknown.

The chain links TRBV7-8 to TRBJ1-2, with TRBD1 as a possible D gene (6 bases). The specimen was CD4+ or CD8+ T cells sorted from blood, collected in a trial of the OX40 agonist ivuxolimab. The receptor was derived from an adult with an advanced solid tumor such as melanoma, head and neck, liver or kidney cancer. CDR3 amino acids: CASSSESRGYGYTF. The DNA of the CDR3 is TGTGCCAGCAGCTCCGAGTCCAGGGGCTATGGCTACACCTTC.